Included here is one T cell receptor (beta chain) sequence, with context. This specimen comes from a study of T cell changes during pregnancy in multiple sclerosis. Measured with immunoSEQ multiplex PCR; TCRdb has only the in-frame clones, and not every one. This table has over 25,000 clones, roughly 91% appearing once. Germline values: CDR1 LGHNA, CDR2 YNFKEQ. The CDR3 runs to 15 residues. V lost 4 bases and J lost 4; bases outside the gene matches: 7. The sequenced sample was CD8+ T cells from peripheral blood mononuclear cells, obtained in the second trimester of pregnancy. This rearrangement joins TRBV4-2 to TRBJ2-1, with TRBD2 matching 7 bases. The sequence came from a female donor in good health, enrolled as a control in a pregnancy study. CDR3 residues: CASSLDTGGYNEQFF. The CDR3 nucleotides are TGTGCCAGCAGCCTAGATACCGGGGGGTACAATGAGCAGTTCTTC.